This T cell receptor beta chain was sequenced in a study of shared clonotypes between healthy human individuals. The data were produced by immunoSEQ multiplex PCR, yet TCRdb's version contains in-frame clones alone and is incomplete. The sample has millions of clones; just under 95% are singletons. Positively selected for CCR7, the CD45RO-negative cells used as naive CD8 cells excluded terminally differentiated effector memory CD45RA+ cells. V dropped 4 bases and J dropped 4 bases, with 11 bases sitting between them. Per germline, CDR1 SGDLS and CDR2 YYNGEE. CDR3 length equals 13 residues. The sample consisted of naive CD8+ T cells sorted from blood. The clonotype was recovered from a man between 18 and 29 years old in good health. The J gene is TRBJ1-2, the V gene TRBV9, with a weak D call TRBD1 (5 bases). The CDR3 here is CASSPGGSYGYTF. CDR3 nucleotide sequence: TGTGCCAGCAGCCCCGGGGGGAGCTATGGCTACACCTTC.